This entry lists 2 T cell receptor beta chains sequenced from one sample in a study of OX40 agonist ivuxolimab in advanced cancers. TCRdb keeps only in-frame clones here, not all; method: immunoSEQ multiplex PCR. This repertoire shows about 53,000 clones, less than 85% found once; its top ten account for 10% to 15%. The material was CD4+ or CD8+ T cells sorted from blood, obtained in a trial of the OX40 agonist ivuxolimab. The receptors stem from an adult with an advanced solid tumor such as melanoma, head and neck, liver or kidney cancer.

V is TRBV5-5 and J is TRBJ1-2; 8 nucleotides line up with TRBD1. In germline, CDR1 is SGHKS, CDR2 YYEKEE (reference sequence). The CDR3 consists of 13 residues. With 4 bases clipped from V and 5 bases from J, the junction kept 4 bases outside the gene matches. The CDR3 DNA is TGTGCCAGCAGCCTGACAGGGGAGTATGGCTACACCTTC. It translates to CASSLTGEYGYTF.

Here the CDR3 reads CASRSGAAVYEQYF. DNA for the CDR3: TGCGCCAGCAGGTCGGGAGCGGCCGTTTACGAGCAGTACTTC. V and J are TRBV5-1 and TRBJ2-7; TRBD2 is a possible D gene (6 bases). The V gene lost 5 bases and the J gene lost 4 bases, with 16 bases spanning the gap. Germline-derived CDR1 and CDR2 are SGHRS and YFSETQ. The CDR3 is made up of 14 amino acids.